The 23 T cell receptor beta chains below come from one sample, sequenced in a study of T-cell reconstitution after alpha-beta-depleted transplantation in children. TCRbeta library preparation incorporated unique molecular identifiers. TCRdb processed the PCR reads anew with MiXCR; each CDR3 protein has one entry. This sample has fewer than 250,000 distinct CDR3 sequences; about 15% occur once, and the top ten carry approximately 40%. The sample consisted of PBMCs, mostly from graft donor cells, taken 360 days after TCRalphabeta/CD19-depleted stem cell transplant. These receptors were collected from a male patient aged 2-10 years who had a stem cell transplant for acute lymphoblastic leukemia, so the T cells may come from the graft donor.

This clonotype was detected many times. The rearrangement joins TRBV15 to TRBJ2-3; 7 bases line up with TRBD2. The V and J ends lost 0 bases and 2 bases, in that order; junction bases with no gene match: 8. Germline CDR1 and CDR2: LNHNV and YYDKDF (reference sequence). The CDR3 totals 17 residues. This CDR3 is CATSRDLYGGITDTQYF. In DNA form, the CDR3 reads TGTGCCACCAGCAGAGATCTTTACGGGGGGATCACAGATACGCAGTATTTT.

This clonotype was found a few times. The V and J genes are TRBV11-1 and TRBJ2-7; no clear D. Trimming shortened V by 6 bases and J by 0 bases, and 27 bases separated the two germline ends. The germline gives CDR1 SGHAT, CDR2 FQDESV (reference sequence). This CDR3 has 19 amino acids. This chain's CDR3 is CASSPTPPGRPLSSYEQYF. CDR3 coding DNA: TGTGCCAGCAGTCCCACCCCTCCCGGGCGCCCTTTAAGCTCCTACGAGCAGTACTTC.

The V gene is TRBV6-5, the J gene TRBJ2-5; 8 bases agree with TRBD2. The CDR3 runs 19 residues. The germline V gene encodes CDR1 MNHEY and CDR2 SVGAGI. The V gene end was trimmed by 2 bases and the J gene end by 4 bases; junction bases not matched to a gene: 18. CDR3 region: CASSYPRGALAGGRETQYF. The CDR3 nucleotides read TGTGCCAGCAGTTACCCACGGGGGGCCCTCGCGGGGGGTCGAGAGACCCAGTACTTC.

The rearrangement joins TRBV10-3 to TRBJ2-5; no firm D call. CDR1 and CDR2 from the germline V gene are ENHRY and SYGVKD. The V end was cut by 6 bases, the J end by 5 bases, with 16 bases between. The CDR3 is made up of 14 amino acids. CDR3 bases: TGTGCCATCAGCGGCAGCCTAAACGATGAGACCCAGTACTTC. Translating it yields CAISGSLNDETQYF.

This clonotype has more than one count but fewer than ten. CDR3 nucleotide sequence: TGTGCCAGCAGTTTTCATGTCAGCAAAGAGACCCAGTACTTC. This translates into CASSFHVSKETQYF. This chain uses TRBV12-3 or TRBV12-4 with TRBJ2-5, with unresolved D. V lost 3 bases, J lost 3 bases, and 11 bases lay in between. There are 14 residues in the CDR3.

The sample holds a few counts of this clonotype. V gene TRBV7-9 combines with J gene TRBJ1-6; TRBD1 might be the D (5 bases). This CDR3 is 15 amino acids long. With 2 bases removed from V and 9 bases from J, the gap between germline ends came to 14 bases. Germline CDR1 reads SEHNR; CDR2 reads FQNEAQ (reference sequence). The CDR3 loop is CASSLSDQGSSPLHF. CDR3 nucleotide sequence: TGTGCCAGCAGCTTATCAGACCAGGGATCTTCACCCCTCCACTTT. Drawing the rest from reference TRBV7-9 and TRBJ1-6, the complete variable domain is DTGVSQNPRHKITKRGQNVTFRCDPISEHNRLYWYRQTLGQGPEFLTYFQNEAQLEKSRLLSDRFSAERPKGSFSTLEIQRTEQGDSAMYLCASSLSDQGSSPLHFGNGTRLTVT.

This chain joins TRBV11-2 and TRBJ2-5; D possibly corresponds to TRBD2 (6 bases). CDR1 is SGHAT and CDR2 is FQNNGV in the germline V gene. V was cut by 5 bases and J by 5 bases, with 24 bases left in between. The CDR3 extends over 17 amino acids. The CDR3, as DNA: TGTGCCAGCAGCCCGACCGTGTTCCTAGCGTTCCTCGAGACCCAGTACTTC. It translates to CASSPTVFLAFLETQYF.

This clonotype was found once. The CDR3 loop reads CASSLFWSGATYEQYF. CDR3 DNA: TGCGCCAGCAGCTTGTTTTGGTCGGGAGCGACCTACGAGCAGTACTTC. The rearrangement links TRBV5-1 to TRBJ2-7, with D possibly being TRBD2 (6 bases). The germline V gene has CDR1 SGHRS and CDR2 YFSETQ. The CDR3 runs to 16 residues. The V end was cut by 1 base, the J end by 2 bases, with 16 bases between.

This chain joins TRBV3-1 and TRBJ2-7; 10 bases line up with TRBD2. After removal of 0 bases from V and 3 bases from J, the junction contained 11 bases not matched to a gene. This CDR3 region has 18 residues. The germline CDR1 and CDR2 sequences are LGHDT and YNNKEL (reference sequence). In DNA, the CDR3 is TGTGCCAGCAGCCAAGATCCCAATAGCGGGGGGATAATCTACGAGCAGTACTTC. Translating gives CASSQDPNSGGIIYEQYF.

J is TRBJ2-1 and V is TRBV20-1; D call uncertain. V lost 3 bases, J lost 9 bases, and 18 bases lay in between. There are 14 residues in the CDR3. CDR1 and CDR2 from the germline V gene are DFQATT and SNEGSKA (reference sequence). For the CDR3, the DNA is TGCAGTGCTAGCGGGCACTTCAATCCGACTGAGCAGTTCTTC. Protein sequence: CSASGHFNPTEQFF.

The chain has TRBV7-6 and TRBJ2-7; D is unclear. The germline gives CDR1 SGHVS, CDR2 FNYEAQ. CDR3 length: 15 amino acids. V was clipped by 5 bases and J by 3 bases, with 17 bases between them. CDR3: CASSPLFGPRYEQYF. In DNA, the CDR3 is TGTGCCAGCAGCCCCCTCTTCGGACCGCGCTACGAGCAGTACTTC.

This clonotype occurred a few times. The V gene is TRBV7-2, the J gene TRBJ2-1, with 12 bases that match TRBD2. The CDR3 sequence is 17 residues long. Germline V gene data show CDR1 as SGHTA and CDR2 as FQGNSA. The trim removed 5 bases at V and 6 bases at J, leaving 11 bases unmatched. CDR3 sequence (DNA): TGTGCCAGCAGCACACCGTATCGACTAGCGGGGGTCAATGAGCAGTTCTTC. The encoded protein is CASSTPYRLAGVNEQFF.

This clonotype was recorded only once. V gene TRBV29-1 combines with J gene TRBJ2-2, with 7 nucleotides matching TRBD2. Trimming at V came to 5 bases and at J to 1 base, leaving 4 bases not matched to a gene. Germline values: CDR1 SQVTM, CDR2 ANQGSEA. The CDR3 covers 14 residues. DNA of the CDR3: TGCAGCGTTTTGGGAGGGTTGAACACCGGGGAGCTGTTTTTT. The encoded protein is CSVLGGLNTGELFF.

This clonotype was seen only a few times. This chain uses TRBV11-2 with TRBJ2-1; D uncertain. Germline CDR1 is SGHAT and CDR2 is FQNNGV. V was cut by 7 bases and J by 8 bases, with 12 bases left in between. The CDR3 is 12 amino acids. CDR3 amino acids: CASTAFAYEQFF. The CDR3 DNA sequence: TGTGCCAGCACGGCTTTTGCATATGAGCAGTTCTTC.

The chain carries TRBV20-1 and TRBJ1-2; TRBD1 matches 10 bases. The CDR3 totals 14 residues. CDR1 DFQATT and CDR2 SNEGSKA come from the germline V gene (reference sequence). The V gene end was trimmed by 5 bases and the J gene end by 4 bases; junction bases not matched to a gene: 7. The CDR3 spells CSALGTGEAYGYTF. The CDR3 DNA reads TGCAGTGCTTTGGGGACAGGGGAAGCCTATGGCTACACCTTC.

Many counts were recorded for this clonotype. V and J are TRBV27 and TRBJ2-5; 8 bases line up with TRBD2. This CDR3 spans 15 amino acids. Germline V CDR1 and CDR2: MNHEY, SMNVEV (reference sequence). V was pared by 4 bases and J by 2 bases, with 6 bases of the junction left unmatched. The CDR3 DNA reads TGTGCCAGCAGTTCGGTAGCGGGGTATCAAGAGACCCAGTACTTC. It specifies CASSSVAGYQETQYF.

This clonotype was seen a handful of times. The chain carries TRBV12-3 or TRBV12-4 and TRBJ1-1, with D perhaps matching TRBD1 (6 bases). CDR3 length: 15 amino acids. V lost 0 bases to trimming and J lost 1 base, with 9 bases between them. The CDR3 sequence is CASSLAPGANTEAFF. In DNA, the CDR3 is TGTGCCAGCAGTTTAGCGCCGGGGGCGAACACTGAAGCTTTCTTT.

The chain joins TRBV3-1 to TRBJ2-1, with 10 bases identical to TRBD1. Germline V lookup: CDR1 LGHDT, CDR2 YNNKEL (reference sequence). V lost 1 base and J lost 8; bases outside the gene matches: 17. This CDR3 comprises 19 residues. CDR3 sequence: CASSQGDRGGGAGSYEQFF. CDR3 nucleotides: TGTGCCAGCAGCCAAGGGGACAGGGGAGGGGGGGCCGGGTCATATGAGCAGTTCTTC.

The chain has TRBV12-3 or TRBV12-4 and TRBJ1-2; 9 bases fit TRBD1. V gave up 7 bases and J gave up 8 bases; unmatched junction bases: 8. The CDR3 is 13 amino acids. The CDR3 loop is CASTPQGAQGYTF. CDR3 bases: TGTGCCAGCACCCCACAGGGGGCTCAGGGCTACACCTTC.

The chain joins TRBV7-8 to TRBJ2-5; tentative D call: TRBD1 (5 bases). Trimming took 0 bases from V and 4 from J, leaving 15 bases between them. The CDR3 runs to 16 residues. The germline gives CDR1 SGHVS, CDR2 FQNEAQ. CDR3 coding DNA: TGTGCCAGCAGCTTAGCGTCGTTTAGGGGTGGAGAGACCCAGTACTTC. Amino acid sequence: CASSLASFRGGETQYF.

In this sample, this clonotype turned up a few times. The J gene is TRBJ2-1, the V gene TRBV7-9; 7 bases line up with TRBD1. The V and J ends lost 1 base and 0 bases, in that order; junction bases with no gene match: 6. This CDR3 has 17 amino acids. CDR1 is SEHNR and CDR2 is FQNEAQ in the germline V gene (reference sequence). DNA for the CDR3: TGTGCCAGCAGCTTAGGGGACAGATCTCTCTCCTACAATGAGCAGTTCTTC. Protein: CASSLGDRSLSYNEQFF.

This chain links TRBV7-8 with TRBJ2-7; D not certain. This CDR3 contains 16 residues. Germline V gene lookup returns CDR1 SGHVS and CDR2 FQNEAQ. V was pared by 5 bases and J by 4 bases, with 21 bases between. CDR3 loop: CASSPAVPLMLYEQYF. The CDR3 DNA follows: TGTGCCAGCAGCCCCGCGGTCCCCCTAATGTTGTACGAGCAGTACTTC.

There are a few counts of this clonotype. The V gene is TRBV6-2 or TRBV6-3, the J gene TRBJ2-3; D gene uncertain. The CDR3 totals 17 residues. CDR1 MNHEY and CDR2 SVGEGT come from the germline V gene. The V end lost 0 bases, the J end lost 5 bases, and 18 bases lay between the germline ends. The CDR3 DNA is TGTGCCAGCAGTTACTCCCGAGGCCGGGCAGCAAAAGATACGCAGTATTTT. Its translation is CASSYSRGRAAKDTQYF.